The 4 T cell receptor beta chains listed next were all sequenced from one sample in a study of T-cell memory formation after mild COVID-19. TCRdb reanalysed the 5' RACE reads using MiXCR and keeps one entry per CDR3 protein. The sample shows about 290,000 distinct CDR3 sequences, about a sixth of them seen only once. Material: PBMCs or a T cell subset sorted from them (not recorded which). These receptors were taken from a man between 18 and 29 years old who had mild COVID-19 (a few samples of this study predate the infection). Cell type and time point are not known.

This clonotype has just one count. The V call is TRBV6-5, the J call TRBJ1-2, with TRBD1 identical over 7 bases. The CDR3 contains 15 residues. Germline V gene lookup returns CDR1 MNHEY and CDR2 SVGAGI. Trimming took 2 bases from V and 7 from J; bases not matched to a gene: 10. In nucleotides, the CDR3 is TGTGCCAGCAGTTACATGAGGGGGCGTTTTCCTGGCTACACCTTC. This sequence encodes CASSYMRGRFPGYTF.

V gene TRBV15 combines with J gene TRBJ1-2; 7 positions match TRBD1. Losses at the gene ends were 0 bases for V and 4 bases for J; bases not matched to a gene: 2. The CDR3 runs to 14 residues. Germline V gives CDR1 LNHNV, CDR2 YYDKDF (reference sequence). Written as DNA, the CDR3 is TGTGCCACCAGCAGAGAACAGGGGCCCTATGGCTACACCTTC. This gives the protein CATSREQGPYGYTF.

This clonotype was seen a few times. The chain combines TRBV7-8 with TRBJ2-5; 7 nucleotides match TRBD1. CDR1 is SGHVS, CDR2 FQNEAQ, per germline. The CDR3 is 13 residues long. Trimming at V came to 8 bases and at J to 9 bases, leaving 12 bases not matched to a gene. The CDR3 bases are TGTGCCAGCCAGACAGGGCCTCTCGGGGCCCAGTACTTC. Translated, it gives CASQTGPLGAQYF.

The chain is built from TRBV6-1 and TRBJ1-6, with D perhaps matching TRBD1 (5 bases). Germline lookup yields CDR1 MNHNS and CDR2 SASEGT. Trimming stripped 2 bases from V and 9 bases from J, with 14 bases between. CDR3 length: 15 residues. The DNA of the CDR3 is TGTGCCAGCAGTGAACAAAGGGGTACCGCTTCACCCCTCCACTTT. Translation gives CASSEQRGTASPLHF.